This T cell receptor beta chain was recorded in a study of shared clonotypes between healthy human individuals. The table came from immunoSEQ multiplex PCR; TCRdb's copy has only in-frame clones and leaves some out. The table shows around 440,000 clones, with roughly four fifths occurring only once. V dropped 4 bases and J dropped 1 base, with 16 bases sitting between them. Germline-derived CDR1 and CDR2 are GTSNPN and SVGIG (reference sequence). This CDR3 comprises 15 residues. This sequence joins TRBV30 and TRBJ1-1; no clear D gene. The clonotype originates from a woman between 35 and 50 years old in good health. Some clones in this sample may be carry-over from other donors' samples. The sequenced material came from PBMCs. The CDR3 DNA reads as TGTGCCTGGACCTCAAGGATAACAAGGAACACTGAAGCTTTCTTT. Translation gives CAWTSRITRNTEAFF.